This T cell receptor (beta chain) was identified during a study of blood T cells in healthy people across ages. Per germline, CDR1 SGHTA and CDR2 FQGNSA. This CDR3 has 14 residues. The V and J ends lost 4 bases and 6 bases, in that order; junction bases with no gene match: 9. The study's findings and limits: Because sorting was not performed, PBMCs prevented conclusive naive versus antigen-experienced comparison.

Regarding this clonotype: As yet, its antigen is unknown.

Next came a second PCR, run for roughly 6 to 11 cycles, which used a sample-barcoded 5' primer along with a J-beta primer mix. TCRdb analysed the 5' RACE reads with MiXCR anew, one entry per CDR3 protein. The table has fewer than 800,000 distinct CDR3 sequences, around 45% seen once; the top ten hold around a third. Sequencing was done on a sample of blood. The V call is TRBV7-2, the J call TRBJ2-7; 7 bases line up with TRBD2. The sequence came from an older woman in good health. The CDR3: CASSYGGGRLEQYF. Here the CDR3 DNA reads TGTGCCAGCAGCTATGGGGGAGGGCGTCTCGAGCAGTACTTC. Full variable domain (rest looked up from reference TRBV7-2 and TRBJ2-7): GAGVSQSPSNKVTEKGKDVELRCDPISGHTALYWYRQSLGQGLEFLIYFQGNSAPDKSGLPSDRFSAERTGGSVSTLTIQRTQQEDSAVYLCASSYGGGRLEQYFGPGTRLTVT.